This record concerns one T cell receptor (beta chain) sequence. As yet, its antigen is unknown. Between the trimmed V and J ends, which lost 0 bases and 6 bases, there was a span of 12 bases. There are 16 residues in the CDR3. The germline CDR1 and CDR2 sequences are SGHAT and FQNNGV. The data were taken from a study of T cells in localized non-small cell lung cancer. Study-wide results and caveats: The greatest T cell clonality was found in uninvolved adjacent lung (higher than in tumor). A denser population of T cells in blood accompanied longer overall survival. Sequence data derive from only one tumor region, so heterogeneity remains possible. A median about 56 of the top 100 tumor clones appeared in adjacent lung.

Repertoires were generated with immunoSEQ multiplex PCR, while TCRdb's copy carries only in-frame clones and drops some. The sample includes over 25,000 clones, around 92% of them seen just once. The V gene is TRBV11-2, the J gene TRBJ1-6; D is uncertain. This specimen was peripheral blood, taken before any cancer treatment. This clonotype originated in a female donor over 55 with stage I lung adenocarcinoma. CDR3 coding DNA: TGTGCCAGCAGCTTAGAAGCACCGAGGCTTAATTCACCCCTCCACTTT. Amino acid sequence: CASSLEAPRLNSPLHF.